What follows are 30 T cell receptor beta chains derived from one specimen sequenced in a study of T cell responses to AZD1222 COVID-19 vaccine. Sequenced by immunoSEQ multiplex PCR; TCRdb stores in-frame clones only, minus some. The sample lists about 90,000 clones, approximately 89% occurring once. The specimen comprised peripheral blood, sampled on day 0 of MenACWY control vaccination. These TCRs come from an adult in good health.

This clone has only one observation. For the CDR3, the DNA is TGTGCCACCAGCAGAGGAGGGACAGGCGCTGAAGCTTTCTTT. It yields the protein CATSRGGTGAEAFF. The V gene is TRBV15, the J gene TRBJ1-1; 8 nucleotides align to TRBD1. Germline CDR1 LNHNV, CDR2 YYDKDF (reference sequence). CDR3 size: 14 residues. With V trimmed by 1 base and J by 6 bases, 4 bases remained unmatched.

This clone was seen only a few times. This chain joins TRBV10-3 and TRBJ1-2; a weak D match, TRBD1 (5 bases). The V and J ends lost 3 bases and 4 bases respectively, with 15 bases between them. Germline loops: CDR1 ENHRY, CDR2 SYGVKD. The CDR3 covers 15 residues. CDR3 DNA sequence: TGTGCCATCAGTGAAGGGCACAAAGGGACCTATGGCTACACCTTC. Encoded protein: CAISEGHKGTYGYTF.

The J gene is TRBJ1-1, the V gene TRBV7-9; 7 nucleotides agree with TRBD1. Trimming removed 5 bases from V and 3 bases from J; junction bases left unmatched: 6. Germline CDR1 is SEHNR and CDR2 is FQNEAQ (reference sequence). The CDR3 runs to 14 residues. CDR3 in amino acids: CASSPGQGDTEAFF. The CDR3 DNA follows: TGTGCCAGCAGCCCAGGCCAGGGGGACACTGAAGCTTTCTTT.

This clone appeared a few times. The CDR3 DNA sequence: TGTGCCAGCAGCGTAGGGCAGGGGGCGGGTCAGCCCCAGCATTTT. Its translation: CASSVGQGAGQPQHF. The chain joins TRBV9 to TRBJ1-5; 8 bases are a match to TRBD1. Germline CDR1 is SGDLS and CDR2 is YYNGEE. The CDR3 extends over 15 amino acids. The V gene end was trimmed by 0 bases and the J gene end by 6 bases; junction bases not matched to a gene: 5.

The V gene is TRBV28, the J gene TRBJ2-3, with 10 bases aligning to TRBD2. J lost 0 bases, V lost 7 bases, and 7 bases had no gene match. CDR1 and CDR2 from the germline V gene are MDHEN and SYDVKM. The CDR3 extends over 16 amino acids. The CDR3 coding sequence is TGTGCCAGCACCAGCGGGGGGGCCTCTAGCACAGATACGCAGTATTTT. Encoded protein: CASTSGGASSTDTQYF.

This chain links TRBV24-1 with TRBJ2-3, with D tentatively TRBD2 (5 bases). Germline CDR1 is KGHDR and CDR2 is SFDVKD. There are 13 residues in the CDR3. Between the trimmed V and J ends, which lost 4 bases and 3 bases, there was a span of 7 bases. Written as DNA, the CDR3 is TGTGCCACCAGTGAGGAGGTGACAGATACGCAGTATTTT. Amino acids: CATSEEVTDTQYF.

This clone is a singleton in its sample. V gene TRBV7-8 combines with J gene TRBJ1-5; D might be TRBD1 (6 bases). Looked up from germline, CDR1 is SGHVS and CDR2 is FQNEAQ. The V and J ends lost 2 bases and 4 bases respectively, with 18 bases between them. The CDR3 sequence is 17 residues long. The DNA of the CDR3 is TGTGCCAGCAGCTTAAGGCAGGTCGGGACACCTAATCAGCCCCAGCATTTT. It specifies CASSLRQVGTPNQPQHF.

The chain recombines TRBV25-1 with TRBJ1-2, with TRBD1 as a possible D gene (6 bases). The CDR3 runs to 14 residues. V was trimmed by 3 bases and J by 7 bases, leaving 15 bases between them. Germline V CDR1 and CDR2: MGHDK, SYGVNS. The DNA of the CDR3 is TGTGCCAGCAGTGACCTGGGGGGCGCTCTTGGCTACACCTTC. As protein: CASSDLGGALGYTF.

With respect to this clone: This CDR3 is also generated by other DNA sequences in the sample. This rearrangement joins TRBV6-2 or TRBV6-3 to TRBJ1-1, with D uncertain. The CDR3 has 13 residues. Trimming left V 1 base short and J 3 bases short, with 6 bases between. Germline CDR1 reads MNHEY; CDR2 reads SVGEGT. The CDR3: CASSYWADTEAFF. In nucleotides, the CDR3 is TGTGCCAGCAGTTACTGGGCTGACACTGAAGCTTTCTTT.

This sequence joins TRBV6-5 and TRBJ2-1; 12 bases fit TRBD2. V trimming: 4 bases; J trimming: 7 bases; junction bases outside the gene matches: 8. From germline, CDR1 is MNHEY and CDR2 SVGAGI. CDR3 length: 16 amino acids. The CDR3 here is CASSSLTSGSVNEQFF. In DNA, the CDR3 is TGTGCCAGCAGTTCCCTGACTAGCGGGAGTGTAAATGAGCAGTTCTTC.

The chain joins TRBV29-1 to TRBJ1-1, with 8 bases aligning to TRBD1. In germline, CDR1 is SQVTM, CDR2 ANQGSEA. The CDR3 is 12 residues long. Trimming removed 8 bases from V and 5 bases from J; junction bases left unmatched: 7. The CDR3 DNA sequence: TGCAGCACCTCGACAGGGGAGACTGAAGCTTTCTTT. The encoded protein is CSTSTGETEAFF. The full variable domain, its missing parts supplied by reference TRBV29-1 and TRBJ1-1, is SAVISQKPSRDICQRGTSLTIQCQVDSQVTMMFWYRQQPGQSLTLIATANQGSEATYESGFVIDKFPISRPNLTFSTLTVSNMSPEDSSIYLCSTSTGETEAFFGQGTRLTVV.

The chain joins TRBV24-1 to TRBJ2-7, with 7 bases aligning to TRBD1. Germline V gene sequence: CDR1 KGHDR, CDR2 SFDVKD. V was clipped by 4 bases and J by 5 bases; unmatched bases: 10. This CDR3 has 15 residues. CDR3 residues: CATSDPDRDPHEQYF. In DNA form, the CDR3 reads TGTGCCACCAGTGACCCTGACAGGGATCCCCACGAGCAGTACTTC.

The V and J genes are TRBV7-9 and TRBJ1-6; no reliable D call. There are 14 residues in the CDR3. CDR1 and CDR2 (germline): SEHNR, FQNEAQ (reference sequence). Trimming took off 0 bases at V and 8 bases at J, with 8 bases between the two ends. The CDR3: CASSLALLDSPLHF. CDR3 bases: TGTGCCAGCAGCTTAGCATTATTGGATTCACCCCTCCACTTT.

V usage is TRBV2 and J usage is TRBJ2-7; D is perhaps TRBD2 (7 bases). This CDR3 has 16 amino acids. Trimming left V 6 bases short and J 2 bases short, with 20 bases between. Germline V gives CDR1 SNHLY, CDR2 FYNNEI. Here the CDR3 DNA reads TGTGCCAGCAGCGCCTGGGGGCGGGGGAACACCTACGAGCAGTACTTC. Amino acid sequence: CASSAWGRGNTYEQYF. Full variable domain (outside the CDR3, taken from reference TRBV2 and TRBJ2-7): EPEVTQTPSHQVTQMGQEVILRCVPISNHLYFYWYRQILGQKVEFLVSFYNNEISEKSEIFDDQFSVERPDGSNFTLKIRSTKLEDSAMYFCASSAWGRGNTYEQYFGPGTRLTVT.

This clone occurred once. This chain uses TRBV6-5 with TRBJ2-3; D may be TRBD2 (5 bases). Per the germline V gene, CDR1 is MNHEY and CDR2 is SVGAGI. There are 14 residues in the CDR3. V was cut by 5 bases and J by 3 bases, with 12 bases left in between. The CDR3 loop is CASSPFRGTDTQYF. As DNA, the CDR3 is TGTGCCAGCAGTCCCTTTCGCGGGACAGATACGCAGTATTTT.

The chain has TRBV9 and TRBJ2-5, with 7 bases that match TRBD2. V lost 0 bases, J lost 5 bases, and 13 bases stayed unmatched. The CDR3 is made up of 17 amino acids. The germline CDR1 and CDR2 sequences are SGDLS and YYNGEE. The CDR3 bases are TGTGCCAGCAGCGTAGCGGCTAGCGGTCTTGGGTGGGAGACCCAGTACTTC. The encoded protein is CASSVAASGLGWETQYF. The variable domain in full, completed from reference TRBV9 and TRBJ2-5, reads DSGVTQTPKHLITATGQRVTLRCSPRSGDLSVYWYQQSLDQGLQFLIQYYNGEERAKGNILERFSAQQFPDLHSELNLSSLELGDSALYFCASSVAASGLGWETQYFGPGTRLLVL.

The genes are TRBV5-1 and TRBJ2-1; tentative D call: TRBD2 (5 bases). V shed 0 bases and J shed 1 base, with 8 bases lying between them. This CDR3 contains 15 residues. Germline loops: CDR1 SGHRS, CDR2 YFSETQ. CDR3 in DNA: TGCGCCAGCAGCTTGGACACTAGTTCCTACAATGAGCAGTTCTTC. Amino acid sequence: CASSLDTSSYNEQFF. The full variable domain, rest sourced from reference TRBV5-1 and TRBJ2-1, is KAGVTQTPRYLIKTRGQQVTLSCSPISGHRSVSWYQQTPGQGLQFLFEYFSETQRNKGNFPGRFSGRQFSNSRSEMNVSTLELGDSALYLCASSLDTSSYNEQFFGPGTRLTVL.

This CDR3 is CATEGGLNYGYTF. CDR3 nucleotides: TGTGCCACTGAGGGCGGCCTTAACTATGGCTACACCTTC. The chain joins TRBV19 to TRBJ1-2; no firm D call. Germline V gene lookup returns CDR1 LNHDA and CDR2 SQIVND (reference sequence). This CDR3 comprises 13 residues. V was trimmed by 10 bases and J by 1 base, leaving 13 bases between them.

This sequence joins TRBV5-1 and TRBJ2-5; 12 bases fit TRBD1. Germline CDR1 SGHRS, CDR2 YFSETQ. V lost 0 bases, J lost 5 bases, and 2 bases stayed unmatched. CDR3 length: 15 amino acids. The CDR3 sequence: CASSLGDRGPETQYF. The CDR3 region has the DNA TGCGCCAGCAGCTTGGGGGACAGGGGGCCGGAGACCCAGTACTTC.

The CDR3 coding sequence is TGCGCCAGGCAGCTCGGGACAGGGGGCCAACTCAGCTCCTACAATGAGCAGTTCTTC. Protein: CARQLGTGGQLSSYNEQFF. This chain links TRBV23-1 with TRBJ2-1; 12 nucleotides line up with TRBD1. TRBV23-1 belongs to the ORF category, with a function that is uncertain. V was pared by 9 bases and J by 0 bases, with 15 bases of the junction left unmatched. The CDR3 covers 19 residues.

The genes are TRBV5-5 and TRBJ2-7; 9 nucleotides align to TRBD1. The CDR3 totals 14 residues. V was clipped by 0 bases and J by 6 bases; unmatched bases: 4. The germline gives CDR1 SGHKS, CDR2 YYEKEE (reference sequence). Here the CDR3 reads CASSLGTGDSEQYF. In nucleotides, the CDR3 is TGTGCCAGCAGCTTGGGGACAGGGGATAGCGAGCAGTACTTC.

V and J are TRBV7-2 and TRBJ2-7, with 12 bases lining up with TRBD2. Trimming took 6 bases from V and 4 from J; bases not matched to a gene: 1. The CDR3 length is 13 residues. The V gene's germline CDR1 is SGHTA and CDR2 FQGNSA. DNA of the CDR3: TGTGCCAGCAGACTAGCGGGAGGTTACGAGCAGTACTTC. Amino acid sequence: CASRLAGGYEQYF.

The chain employs TRBV3-1 (or the pseudogene TRBV3-2) and TRBJ2-1; 16 nucleotides line up with TRBD2. CDR1 and CDR2 from the germline V gene are LGHDT and YNNKEL (reference sequence). The CDR3 has 18 residues. Trimming cost V 4 bases and J 4 bases; bases outside gene matches: 7. The CDR3 coding sequence is TGTGCCAGCAGCCGACTAAGGGGACTAGCGGGAGGGTACAATGAGCAGTTCTTC. It is translated as CASSRLRGLAGGYNEQFF.

V and J are TRBV6-5 and TRBJ2-7; D call uncertain. The germline V gene has CDR1 MNHEY and CDR2 SVGAGI. The CDR3 has 14 residues. Trimming pared 6 bases from V and 2 bases from J, leaving 14 bases between. The CDR3 sequence: CASREILGTYEQYF. Here the CDR3 DNA reads TGTGCCAGCAGGGAGATCCTAGGAACCTACGAGCAGTACTTC.

In its sample, this clone was seen a few times. The chain joins TRBV12-3 or TRBV12-4 to TRBJ1-3; D remains unclear. Trimming removed 6 bases at V and 0 bases at J, with 0 bases between. This CDR3 is built from 11 residues. The CDR3 region is CASSSGNTIYF. In DNA form, the CDR3 reads TGTGCCAGCAGCTCTGGAAACACCATATATTTT.

The rearrangement links TRBV5-1 to TRBJ1-5; 7 nucleotides line up with TRBD1. This CDR3 is built from 14 residues. Trimming removed 3 bases from V and 7 bases from J; junction bases left unmatched: 7. CDR1 is SGHRS and CDR2 is YFSETQ in the germline V gene. In nucleotides, the CDR3 is TGCGCCAGCAGCTCGACAGGGCTGGACCAGCCCCAGCATTTT. Its protein is CASSSTGLDQPQHF.

The chain links TRBV6-6 to TRBJ1-1; D is perhaps TRBD1 (5 bases). Trimming took off 4 bases at V and 3 bases at J, with 12 bases between the two ends. CDR1 MNHNY and CDR2 SVGAGI come from the germline V gene (reference sequence). This CDR3 region has 14 residues. The CDR3 loop reads CASSLYQGDTEAFF. The CDR3 DNA follows: TGTGCCAGCAGTTTGTACCAGGGTGACACTGAAGCTTTCTTT.

V gene TRBV3-1 (or the pseudogene TRBV3-2) combines with J gene TRBJ1-5, with D possibly matching TRBD1 (5 bases). Germline V gene sequence: CDR1 LGHDT, CDR2 YNNKEL (reference sequence). V gave up 2 bases and J gave up 5 bases, with 7 bases separating them. The CDR3 loop spans 13 amino acids. The CDR3 loop reads CASSQQGDQPQHF. The CDR3 DNA is TGTGCCAGCAGCCAACAGGGAGATCAGCCCCAGCATTTT.

The chain recombines TRBV15 with TRBJ1-5; 10 nucleotides match TRBD1. V lost 5 bases, J lost 4 bases, and 11 bases stayed unmatched. The CDR3 length is 17 residues. Germline CDR1 LNHNV, CDR2 YYDKDF (reference sequence). The CDR3 sequence is CATSGRQGASRNQPQHF. The CDR3 DNA reads as TGTGCCACCAGCGGCCGACAGGGGGCTTCCCGAAATCAGCCCCAGCATTTT. Full variable domain (rest looked up from reference TRBV15 and TRBJ1-5): DAMVIQNPRYQVTQFGKPVTLSCSQTLNHNVMYWYQQKSSQAPKLLFHYYDKDFNNEADTPDNFQSRRPNTSFCFLDIRSPGLGDTAMYLCATSGRQGASRNQPQHFGDGTRLSIL.

The chain carries TRBV6-5 and TRBJ2-7, with 7 bases lining up with TRBD1. This CDR3 contains 15 residues. Germline V gene sequence: CDR1 MNHEY, CDR2 SVGAGI. Trimming at V came to 2 bases and at J to 0 bases, leaving 4 bases not matched to a gene. The CDR3 region is CASSYKPGGSYEQYF. The CDR3 DNA sequence: TGTGCCAGCAGTTACAAGCCAGGGGGCTCCTACGAGCAGTACTTC.